A single sample is the source of the 4 T cell receptor beta chains below, sequenced in a study of blood T cell repertoires in COVID-19 (dated by TCRdb to 2018 to 2020). The method behind the library was the immunoSEQ multiplex PCR assay. TCRdb mirrors the immuneACCESS table, restricted to in-frame sequences. Some clones are absent from its copies; in checked studies, under half trace to an unresolved V gene, and the reason for the others is unknown. This sample lists some 320,000 clones; roughly 86% were detected once. Of the sample, 7.8% is held by the ten largest clones. The sample consisted of peripheral blood. These receptors were taken from a woman between 45 and 60 years old who had recovered from COVID-19.

The chain uses TRBV7-2 and TRBJ1-1; no firm D call. V was pared by 2 bases and J by 2 bases, with 12 bases between. Per germline, CDR1 SGHTA and CDR2 FQGNSA. The CDR3 sequence is 15 residues long. CDR3 sequence (DNA): TGTGCCAGCAGCTTAAGAGCCTTTACTAACACTGAAGCTTTCTTT. This translates into CASSLRAFTNTEAFF.

The gene calls are TRBV10-2 and TRBJ2-7, with D possibly matching TRBD2 (6 bases). Germline V gene data show CDR1 as WSHSY and CDR2 as SAAADI. V lost 11 bases and J lost 6, with 17 bases in between. This CDR3 region has 12 residues. Here the CDR3 reads CARGGTTPEQYF. The CDR3, as DNA: TGCGCCCGCGGCGGGACCACCCCCGAGCAGTACTTC.

V and J are TRBV28 and TRBJ2-3; 7 positions agree with TRBD2. V shed 5 bases and J 11 bases; nucleotides not matched to a gene: 7. From germline, CDR1 is MDHEN and CDR2 SYDVKM. The CDR3 covers 12 residues. The CDR3 DNA reads as TGTGCCAGCAGTGGGGGAGCTAGCGGGCAGTATTTT. Residues: CASSGGASGQYF.

This sequence joins TRBV18 and TRBJ1-6, with a possible D match to TRBD1 (5 bases). The CDR3 loop spans 13 amino acids. The germline gives CDR1 KGHSH, CDR2 LQKENI. Deletions cut 3 bases from V and 7 bases from J, with 7 bases between. The CDR3 region is CASSPSGNSPLHF. The CDR3 DNA follows: TGTGCCAGCTCACCCTCAGGGAATTCACCCCTCCACTTT.